This TCR beta chain was identified in a study of shared clonotypes between healthy human individuals. Notes on the study in general: Incompleteness in sorted-subset sequencing, despite large depth, was shown by rarefaction. Clonotype sharing among donors, it was expected, would be affected by sequencing depth.

Original handling: ImmunoSEQ output held junction-only sequences without quality scores, so filtering differed. Sequenced by immunoSEQ multiplex PCR; TCRdb stores in-frame clones only, minus some. D and trimming come from the DNA, and the V and J calls and clone size come from that table. The table lists nearly 1 million clones, 76% of them singletons. In its sample, this clone was seen a few times. Antigen: not known. Each donor was a Caucasian adult residing in Nashville, Tennessee. Germline CDR1 reads MNHNS; CDR2 reads SASEGT. The CDR3 length is 13 residues. Deletions cut 1 base from V and 9 bases from J, with 13 bases between.

The V and J genes are TRBV6-1 and TRBJ2-7; D may be TRBD1 (5 bases). The material sequenced was memory CD4+ T cells sorted from blood. The subset is: CD45RA-negative fraction. The source of this sequence is a man between 18 and 29 years old in good health. This chain's CDR3 is CASSEGGTKTQYF. CDR3 nucleotide sequence: TGTGCCAGCAGTGAAGGGGGCACTAAGACGCAGTACTTC.